This paragraph covers one T cell receptor beta chain sequence. The V end was cut by 0 bases, the J end by 4 bases, with 9 bases between. The germline gives CDR1 MGHDK, CDR2 SYGVNS. The CDR3 extends over 14 amino acids. This record belongs to a study of T cells in tuberculosis. In the study overall: A South African cohort included IGRA-negative adolescents, latently infected IGRA-positive adolescents and adults with active tuberculosis.

Time point specified: new active TB diagnosis, blood taken before or within 7 days of starting treatment. Included patients were adults of at least 18, HIV-seronegative, South African. Only in-frame clones appear in the TCRdb table, and some are missing; sequencing was by immunoSEQ multiplex PCR. Of roughly 34,000 clones listed, around nine tenths were seen once; the top ten hold 5.4%. The chain uses TRBV25-1 and TRBJ2-5; unclear D gene. This specimen was PBMCs, taken at tuberculosis diagnosis. This TCR derives from an adult with tuberculosis. The CDR3 protein is CASSEYTGGETQYF. The CDR3 bases are TGTGCCAGCAGTGAATATACCGGTGGAGAGACCCAGTACTTC. The full variable domain, its missing parts supplied by reference TRBV25-1 and TRBJ2-5, is EADIYQTPRYLVIGTGKKITLECSQTMGHDKMYWYQQDPGMELHLIHYSYGVNSTEKGDLSSESTVSRIRTEHFPLTLESARPSHTSQYLCASSEYTGGETQYFGPGTRLLVL.